A selection of T cell receptor beta chains follows, all from one sample in a study of siplizumab effects on memory and regulatory T cells. Data came from immunoSEQ multiplex PCR; TCRdb stores just in-frame clones and leaves some out. The sample has around 86,000 clones, approximately 93% seen once. The specimen sequenced was non-Treg CD4+ T cells sorted from blood. The receptor source for this set is a human donor in good health. Both conserved end residues are trimmed from each CDR3. Only part of the rows carry a size: once, few, many, or a class if the clone is expanded.

v_gene	j_gene	abundance	CDR3aa
TRBV7-2	TRBJ2-2	-	ASRKGQISNTGELF
TRBV7-3	TRBJ1-2	-	ASSLDGLYGYT
TRBV9	TRBJ2-7	-	ASTPARLAGIGEQY
TRBV4-1	TRBJ2-2	-	ASSRGLAGGTGELF
TRBV4-1	TRBJ1-6	-	ASSPTDSPLH
TRBV7-8	TRBJ2-7	-	ASSLSGYEQY
TRBV18	TRBJ2-1	-	ASSPDLSSSYNEQF
TRBV7-9	TRBJ1-6	-	AIQPLTGSPLH
TRBV5-1	TRBJ2-7	-	ASSGTGTYEQY
TRBV2	TRBJ1-5	few	ASSLGRVNQPQH
TRBV13	TRBJ2-7	-	ASSLGRYYEQY
TRBV2	TRBJ2-3	-	ASSDLGLSTDTQY
TRBV30	TRBJ2-5	-	AWSVGRDRGLETQY
TRBV2	TRBJ2-2	-	ASSRSENTGELF
TRBV27	TRBJ2-7	-	ASSPRLAGPPFGQY
TRBV27	TRBJ2-6	-	ASSSTGGLSGANVLT
TRBV7-6	TRBJ2-5	-	ASSLAGSGIQETQY
TRBV7-3	TRBJ2-6	once	ASSYSGRPFSGANVLT
TRBV25-1	TRBJ2-1	-	AIRAHNEQF
TRBV5-1	TRBJ1-1	-	ASSFAQNTEAF
TRBV20-1	TRBJ1-1	once	SAYSPTEAF
TRBV11-2	TRBJ1-5	-	ASSLGGRQPQH
TRBV5-1	TRBJ2-1	-	ASKFETGGQNEQF
TRBV13	TRBJ2-1	-	ASSISGQGIVVNEQF
TRBV9	TRBJ1-1	-	ASSVDPGLNTEAF
TRBV27	TRBJ2-5	-	ASSFLSGLGETQY
TRBV7-8	TRBJ2-7	-	ASSPRLRDEQY
TRBV27	TRBJ2-7	once	ASSLRPSGLAPYEQY
TRBV7-9	TRBJ2-5	-	ASSVSASGQETQY
TRBV29-1	TRBJ1-1	-	SATGSSFGAF
TRBV9	TRBJ1-1	-	ASSVEGAGWAEAF
TRBV6-5	TRBJ1-5	-	ASGDRSNQPQH
TRBV13	TRBJ2-7	-	ASSAPGTSGSYEQY
TRBV4-2	TRBJ1-2	once	ASSQEQQGLGYT
TRBV2	TRBJ1-2	few	ASSERRGGYGYT
TRBV27	TRBJ1-2	-	ASWTGGGSGYT